The clone carrying this T cell receptor beta chain was recorded only once. Looked up from germline, CDR1 is LGHDT and CDR2 is YNNKEL (reference sequence). The CDR3 is 13 residues long. V was shortened by 1 base and J by 12 bases, with 13 bases between the two germline ends. The data derive from a study of blood T cell repertoires in COVID-19. Looking at the study overall: The study drew acute and convalescent COVID-19 samples from the United States, Italy and Spain. T cells, B-cell-depleted T cells, or PBMCs supplied cDNA or gDNA.

Under the authors' procedure: Amplifying reference gene primers gave estimates of nucleated cell counts. Generated by immunoSEQ multiplex PCR, the TCRdb table keeps only in-frame clones and is missing some. V and J calls plus clone size are reproduced from that table; the DNA served to infer D and trimming. The sample includes more than 95,000 clones, 70% to 90% seen only once; the top ten take roughly 1.1%. This rearrangement joins TRBV3-1 (or the pseudogene TRBV3-2) to TRBJ2-1; D is ambiguous. This clonotype was obtained from a woman over 75 with acute or convalescent COVID-19. Sequencing used peripheral blood. Here the CDR3 DNA reads TGTGCCAGCAGCCAAGCGTTCGGGTTCTGGCAGTTCTTC. Translated: CASSQAFGFWQFF.